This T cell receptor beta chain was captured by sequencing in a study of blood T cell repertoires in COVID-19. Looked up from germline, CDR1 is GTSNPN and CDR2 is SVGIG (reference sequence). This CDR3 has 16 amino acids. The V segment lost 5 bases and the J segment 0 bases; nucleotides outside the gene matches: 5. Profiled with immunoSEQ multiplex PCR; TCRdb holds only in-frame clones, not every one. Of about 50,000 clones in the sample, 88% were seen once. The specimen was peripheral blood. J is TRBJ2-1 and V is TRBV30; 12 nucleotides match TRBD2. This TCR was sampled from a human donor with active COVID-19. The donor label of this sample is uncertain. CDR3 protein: CAWGTSGLSSYNEQFF. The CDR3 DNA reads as TGTGCCTGGGGGACTAGCGGGCTTAGCTCCTACAATGAGCAGTTCTTC.